These 6 T cell receptor beta chains were sequenced from one sample in a study of shared clonotypes between healthy human individuals. Sequencing used immunoSEQ multiplex PCR; TCRdb keeps in-frame clones, though not all of them. The table has around 2.3 million clones, around 95% seen once; the top ten hold roughly 0.13%. What was sequenced was naive CD4+ T cells sorted from blood. Subset of the sample: CD45RA+ positively selected. The origin of the receptors is a man aged 18 to 30 in good health.

The rearrangement joins TRBV5-1 to TRBJ2-3, with D perhaps matching TRBD1 (6 bases). CDR1 and CDR2 (germline): SGHRS, YFSETQ. The CDR3 covers 15 residues. Trimming left V 5 bases short and J 2 bases short, with 15 bases between. The CDR3 coding sequence is TGCGCCAGCAGTTTAGACAGGACAGACACAGATACGCAGTATTTT. It translates to CASSLDRTDTDTQYF. Looking up the rest from reference TRBV5-1 and TRBJ2-3 gives the full variable domain: KAGVTQTPRYLIKTRGQQVTLSCSPISGHRSVSWYQQTPGQGLQFLFEYFSETQRNKGNFPGRFSGRQFSNSRSEMNVSTLELGDSALYLCASSLDRTDTDTQYFGPGTRLTVL.

The genes are TRBV7-8 and TRBJ1-5; 8 bases match TRBD1. Germline CDR1 reads SGHVS; CDR2 reads FQNEAQ. The V and J ends lost 3 bases and 7 bases, in that order; junction bases with no gene match: 5. CDR3 length: 14 residues. The CDR3 reads CASSLDREVQPQHF. The CDR3 nucleotides read TGTGCCAGCAGCTTGGACAGGGAGGTCCAGCCCCAGCATTTT.

The rearrangement links TRBV30 to TRBJ2-7, with 7 positions matching TRBD2. Germline CDR1 reads GTSNPN; CDR2 reads SVGIG (reference sequence). V was pared by 0 bases and J by 7 bases, with 12 bases of the junction left unmatched. The CDR3 length is 15 residues. CDR3 sequence reads: CAWSVKQASGSEQYF. DNA for the CDR3: TGTGCCTGGAGTGTAAAACAGGCTAGCGGATCTGAGCAGTACTTC.

J is TRBJ2-7 and V is TRBV9; D may be TRBD1 (6 bases). Between the trimmed V and J ends, which lost 4 bases and 2 bases, there was a span of 13 bases. This CDR3 is 14 amino acids long. CDR1 SGDLS and CDR2 YYNGEE come from the germline V gene. In DNA, the CDR3 is TGTGCCAGCAGCACAGGGATGGATACCTACGAGCAGTACTTC. Translating gives CASSTGMDTYEQYF.

The chain recombines TRBV28 with TRBJ2-5, with TRBD1 identical over 9 bases. V lost 6 bases to trimming and J lost 4 bases; unmatched junction nucleotides: 15. The germline gives CDR1 MDHEN, CDR2 SYDVKM. The CDR3 is 17 amino acids. The chain's CDR3 is CASSSPLGTGYGETQYF. Written as DNA, the CDR3 is TGTGCCAGCAGCTCACCACTCGGGACAGGGTACGGAGAGACCCAGTACTTC.

This chain joins TRBV4-1 and TRBJ1-2; unclear D gene. This CDR3 is built from 15 residues. Trimming cost V 1 base and J 2 bases, with 11 bases left between them. The germline gives CDR1 MGHRA, CDR2 YSYEKL. The CDR3 reads CASSQGWAGNYGYTF. DNA of the CDR3: TGCGCCAGCAGCCAAGGCTGGGCGGGGAACTATGGCTACACCTTC.